This T cell receptor (beta chain) was sequenced during a study of naive and memory T cell subsets. Cells stained for CD3, CD4, CD8, CD45RA, CD27 and viability were sorted into four CD45RA/CD27 subsets. The CDR3 sequence is 15 residues long. Trimming took off 1 base at V and 5 bases at J, with 14 bases between the two ends. Germline V CDR1 and CDR2: LNHDA, SQIVND (reference sequence). Study conclusions and caveats: Expression changes during T cell differentiation may affect RNA-based TCR counts. A clonotype means one alpha or beta sequence, not an alpha/beta pair.

This clonotype came up a few times. Antigen: not known. Both TRBC1 and TRBC2 were covered by a beta constant-region primer of two equimolar oligonucleotides. Four rounds of PCR amplified the ligated cDNA using nested alpha and beta constant-region primers plus SP2. An oligonucleotide with the SP2 primer and a 12-nucleotide UMI was ligated to the cDNA 3' end. TCRdb re-derived calls from the UMI-ligation and nested PCR reads in MiXCR, one entry per CDR3 protein. This table has under 25,000 distinct CDR3 sequences, roughly 9.1% appearing once. V usage is TRBV19 and J usage is TRBJ2-5; no clear D. Specimen: central memory CD8+ T cells from blood. The sequence came from a human donor in good health. The CDR3 is CASSIGPEPWETQYF. DNA of the CDR3: TGTGCCAGTAGTATAGGGCCCGAACCCTGGGAGACCCAGTACTTC.